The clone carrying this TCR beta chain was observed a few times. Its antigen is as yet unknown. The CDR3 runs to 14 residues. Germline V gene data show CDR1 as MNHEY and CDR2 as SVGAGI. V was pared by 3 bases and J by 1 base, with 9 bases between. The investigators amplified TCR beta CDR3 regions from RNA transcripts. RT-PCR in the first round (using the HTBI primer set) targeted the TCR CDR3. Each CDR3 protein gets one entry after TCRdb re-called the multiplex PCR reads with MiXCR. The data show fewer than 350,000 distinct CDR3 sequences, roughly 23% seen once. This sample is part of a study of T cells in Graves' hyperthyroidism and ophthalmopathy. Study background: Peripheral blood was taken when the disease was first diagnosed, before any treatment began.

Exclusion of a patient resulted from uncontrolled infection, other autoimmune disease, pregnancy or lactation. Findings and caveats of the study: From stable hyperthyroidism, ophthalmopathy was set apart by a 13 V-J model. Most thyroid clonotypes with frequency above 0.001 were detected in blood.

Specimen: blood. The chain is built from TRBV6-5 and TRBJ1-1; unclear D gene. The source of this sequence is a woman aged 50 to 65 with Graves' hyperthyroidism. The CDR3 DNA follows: TGTGCCAGCAGTTATGCTGGATGGAACACTGAAGCTTTCTTT. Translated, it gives CASSYAGWNTEAFF.